Presented here are 28 T cell receptor beta chains from one specimen sequenced in a study of blood T cells in healthy people across ages. It was with a sample-barcoded 5' primer and a J-beta primer mix that a second PCR of about 6 to 12 cycles was run. TCRdb passed the 5' RACE reads through MiXCR, listing each CDR3 protein once. The sample gives around 1,000,000 distinct CDR3 sequences, about 25% of which show up once; about 0.69% is in the top ten. The same data also went into a second study, on T cells of mothers and their children.

Sequencing input: blood. The receptors come from a girl aged 2 to 9 in good health.

The chain uses TRBV7-2 and TRBJ1-2; 9 bases are shared with TRBD1. Germline V gene lookup returns CDR1 SGHTA and CDR2 FQGNSA. The CDR3 has 15 residues. J lost 3 bases, V lost 1 base, and 3 bases had no gene match. CDR3 DNA: TGTGCCAGCAGCTTAGGGGGACAGGGTGACTATGGCTACACCTTC. It encodes CASSLGGQGDYGYTF. The whole variable domain, filled in from reference TRBV7-2 and TRBJ1-2, reads GAGVSQSPSNKVTEKGKDVELRCDPISGHTALYWYRQSLGQGLEFLIYFQGNSAPDKSGLPSDRFSAERTGGSVSTLTIQRTQQEDSAVYLCASSLGGQGDYGYTFGSGTRLTVV.

This clonotype was counted ten times or more. The J gene is TRBJ2-3, the V gene TRBV6-2 or TRBV6-3, with D possibly matching TRBD2 (6 bases). Germline loops: CDR1 MNHEY, CDR2 SVGEGT. The CDR3 length is 14 residues. The CDR3 spells CVSTGLTSTDTQYF. In DNA form, the CDR3 reads TGTGTCTCCACCGGACTAACTAGCACAGATACGCAGTATTTT.

V and J are TRBV5-6 and TRBJ1-1; D ambiguous. The CDR3 runs 14 residues. Germline CDR1 reads SGHDT; CDR2 reads YYEEEE. Trimming took 0 bases from V and 1 from J, leaving 7 bases between them. The CDR3 is CASSLEFTNTEAFF. DNA of the CDR3: TGTGCCAGCAGCTTGGAGTTTACGAACACTGAAGCTTTCTTT.

The sample holds a few counts of this clonotype. The chain links TRBV7-2 to TRBJ2-5, with 8 bases that match TRBD2. The germline CDR1 and CDR2 sequences are SGHTA and FQGNSA. Germline trimming cut 1 base from V and 6 bases from J; bases unmatched to any gene: 13. The CDR3 totals 17 residues. This chain's CDR3 is CASSLVGGAGGDKTQYF. As DNA, the CDR3 is TGTGCCAGCAGCTTAGTAGGGGGGGCGGGGGGTGATAAGACCCAGTACTTC.

The chain carries TRBV28 and TRBJ2-7, with D perhaps TRBD2 (5 bases). Germline V gene lookup returns CDR1 MDHEN and CDR2 SYDVKM. Trimming took 7 bases from V and 0 from J, leaving 19 bases between them. This CDR3 contains 16 residues. The CDR3 DNA follows: TGTGCCAGCACCTCTGGGAGTATTGAAAGCTCCTACGAGCAGTACTTC. Translated: CASTSGSIESSYEQYF.

The V and J genes are TRBV27 and TRBJ1-2; D is ambiguous. V shed 7 bases and J shed 5 bases, with 14 bases lying between them. Germline V gene sequence: CDR1 MNHEY, CDR2 SMNVEV (reference sequence). The CDR3 length is 13 residues. The CDR3 spells CASTPSLGYGYTF. DNA for the CDR3: TGTGCCAGCACTCCCTCCCTGGGTTATGGCTACACCTTC.

The chain links TRBV6-5 to TRBJ1-2; D not certain. V shed 2 bases and J shed 4 bases, with 8 bases lying between them. CDR1 and CDR2 (germline): MNHEY, SVGAGI. This CDR3 has 13 residues. The CDR3 DNA reads TGTGCCAGCAGTTACCAACCAAGCTATGGCTACACCTTC. Amino acid sequence: CASSYQPSYGYTF.

The CDR3 protein is CASSLVGTGINEQFF. CDR3 nucleotide sequence: TGTGCCAGCAGCTTAGTAGGGACAGGGATCAATGAGCAGTTCTTC. This chain connects TRBV5-4 to TRBJ2-1; 9 bases agree with TRBD1. There are 15 residues in the CDR3. Trimming cost V 2 bases and J 6 bases; bases outside gene matches: 6. Germline loops: CDR1 SGHNT, CDR2 YYREEE (reference sequence).

The chain joins TRBV5-1 to TRBJ2-7; D is possibly TRBD1 (5 bases). TRBJ2-1 explains the end of the DNA better; the J call may be wrong. CDR1 is SGHRS and CDR2 is YFSETQ in the germline V gene. CDR3 size: 15 residues. CDR3 protein: CASSLWGPEVDEQFF. As DNA, the CDR3 is TGCGCCAGCAGCTTATGGGGCCCCGAGGTGGATGAGCAGTTCTTC.

The rearrangement links TRBV10-3 to TRBJ2-3, with 13 bases matching TRBD2. The CDR3 has 17 residues. V shed 4 bases, J shed 4 bases, and the junction held 8 bases outside the gene matches. The germline gives CDR1 ENHRY, CDR2 SYGVKD. CDR3 amino acids: CAISGLPGLAGADTQYF. In nucleotides, the CDR3 is TGTGCCATCAGTGGACTACCCGGACTAGCGGGAGCAGATACGCAGTATTTT.

CDR3 amino acids: CSVVGRASKETQYF. The DNA for the CDR3 is TGCAGCGTTGTTGGTCGGGCCTCGAAAGAGACCCAGTACTTC. J is TRBJ2-5 and V is TRBV29-1; D unresolved. Between the trimmed V and J ends, which lost 4 bases and 3 bases, there was a span of 15 bases. The CDR3 has 14 residues. CDR1 is SQVTM, CDR2 ANQGSEA, per germline.

The rearrangement links TRBV5-1 to TRBJ1-4, with D possibly TRBD1 on 5 matching bases. CDR3 size: 15 residues. V lost 3 bases and J lost 8, with 17 bases in between. Germline V lookup: CDR1 SGHRS, CDR2 YFSETQ. The CDR3 sequence is CASSSNHQGEEKLFF. The CDR3 region has the DNA TGCGCCAGCAGCTCAAATCATCAGGGAGAGGAAAAACTGTTTTTT.

The chain employs TRBV15 and TRBJ2-5; 9 bases agree with TRBD1. The DNA end is a closer match to TRBJ2-1, so the J assignment may be wrong. CDR1 is LNHNV, CDR2 YYDKDF, per germline (reference sequence). The CDR3 is made up of 15 amino acids. The CDR3 nucleotides are TGTGCCACCAGCAGGGAACGCCGGGACAGGGACATACAGTTCTTC. Its translation is CATSRERRDRDIQFF.

The V and J genes are TRBV5-4 and TRBJ1-2; D may be TRBD1 (6 bases). V was cut by 2 bases and J by 8 bases, with 16 bases left in between. CDR1 is SGHNT, CDR2 YYREEE, per germline (reference sequence). The CDR3 has 14 amino acids. The CDR3 DNA reads as TGTGCCAGCAGCTTTCAGGGGTCTTCTCAAGGCTACACCTTC. The encoded protein is CASSFQGSSQGYTF. The full variable domain, in which reference TRBV5-4 and TRBJ1-2 provide the parts outside the CDR3, is ETGVTQSPTHLIKTRGQQVTLRCSSQSGHNTVSWYQQALGQGPQFIFQYYREEENGRGNFPPRFSGLQFPNYSSELNVNALELDDSALYLCASSFQGSSQGYTFGSGTRLTVV.

CDR3 nucleotides: TGTGCCAGCAAGGCGGGAGAGGTCGGTGGTGAGCAGTTCTTC. It specifies CASKAGEVGGEQFF. The chain is built from TRBV7-8 and TRBJ2-1; TRBD2 aligns across 7 bases. This CDR3 contains 14 residues. The germline gives CDR1 SGHVS, CDR2 FQNEAQ. Losses at the gene ends were 7 bases for V and 9 bases for J; bases not matched to a gene: 12.

Worth noting for this clonotype: A read error may produce the germline difference seen at one junction end. V gene TRBV12-3 or TRBV12-4 combines with J gene TRBJ2-5; a weak D match, TRBD1 (6 bases). The CDR3 extends over 13 amino acids. The CDR3 coding sequence is TGTGCCGGCAGTTTGTACAGGGCGCAGACCCAGTACTTC. Translation: CAGSLYRAQTQYF.

This clonotype appeared many times. The chain links TRBV7-2 to TRBJ2-3; 11 bases align to TRBD2. Germline CDR1 reads SGHTA; CDR2 reads FQGNSA. V was clipped by 3 bases and J by 4 bases; unmatched bases: 0. This CDR3 comprises 14 residues. The CDR3 DNA reads TGTGCCAGCAGCTTTAGCGGGGGGGCAGATACGCAGTATTTT. Its translation is CASSFSGGADTQYF. The variable domain in full, completed from reference TRBV7-2 and TRBJ2-3, reads GAGVSQSPSNKVTEKGKDVELRCDPISGHTALYWYRQSLGQGLEFLIYFQGNSAPDKSGLPSDRFSAERTGGSVSTLTIQRTQQEDSAVYLCASSFSGGADTQYFGPGTRLTVL.

In this sample, this clonotype turned up a few times. J is TRBJ1-5 and V is TRBV4-1, with unresolved D. V shed 1 base and J shed 3 bases, with 10 bases lying between them. The CDR3 is 15 amino acids. The V gene's germline CDR1 is MGHRA and CDR2 YSYEKL. CDR3 in DNA: TGCGCCAGCAGCCAAGGGGGAGGGTTCAATCAGCCCCAGCATTTT. This translates into CASSQGGGFNQPQHF.

This clonotype was seen more than once but under ten times. The gene calls are TRBV20-1 and TRBJ2-5; 8 bases match TRBD2. The CDR3 length is 11 residues. Germline V gene sequence: CDR1 DFQATT, CDR2 SNEGSKA (reference sequence). CDR3 in amino acids: CSVAGKETQYF. The CDR3 DNA reads TGCAGCGTAGCGGGAAAAGAGACCCAGTACTTC.

V and J are TRBV6-6 and TRBJ1-1; D may be TRBD1 (5 bases). Deletions cut 8 bases from V and 1 base from J, with 11 bases between. In germline, CDR1 is MNHNY, CDR2 SVGAGI (reference sequence). The CDR3 is 13 amino acids. DNA for the CDR3: TGTGCCAGCGGGGCCCAGGAGAACACTGAAGCTTTCTTT. This encodes CASGAQENTEAFF.

This clonotype turned up a few times. This chain joins TRBV9 and TRBJ2-5; a weak D match, TRBD2 (6 bases). CDR3 size: 15 residues. The germline V and J ends were trimmed by 0 bases and 2 bases, with 11 bases remaining between them. CDR1 is SGDLS, CDR2 YYNGEE, per germline. CDR3 amino acids: CASSVGGDFQETQYF. CDR3 in DNA: TGTGCCAGCAGCGTAGGAGGGGACTTTCAAGAGACCCAGTACTTC.

This clonotype was counted only a few times. The CDR3 region is CASSDPGLAGDASYNEQFF. CDR3 bases: TGTGCCAGCAGCGACCCGGGACTAGCGGGAGACGCCTCCTACAATGAGCAGTTCTTC. The V gene is TRBV7-9, the J gene TRBJ2-1, with TRBD2 matching 14 bases. Germline values: CDR1 SEHNR, CDR2 FQNEAQ (reference sequence). This CDR3 spans 19 amino acids. Trimming removed 5 bases from V and 0 bases from J; junction bases left unmatched: 9.

This clonotype has just a few counts. The chain recombines TRBV6-2 or TRBV6-3 with TRBJ2-5; a possible D gene is TRBD1 (6 bases). The ends were cut back, 0 bases at V and 3 bases at J, with 11 bases in the middle. The germline CDR1 and CDR2 sequences are MNHEY and SVGEGT. The CDR3 loop spans 15 amino acids. For the CDR3, the DNA is TGTGCCAGCAGTTACTCGAGGTCAGGGGAAGAGACCCAGTACTTC. It encodes CASSYSRSGEETQYF.

The chain links TRBV6-2 or TRBV6-3 to TRBJ2-5; D not certain. The J call may be wrong; the DNA end is better matched by TRBJ2-7. The V gene's germline CDR1 is MNHEY and CDR2 SVGEGT. The CDR3 consists of 16 residues. The CDR3 sequence is CASRLRGRTFPYEQYF. In DNA, the CDR3 is TGTGCCAGCAGACTACGAGGACGGACCTTCCCCTACGAGCAGTACTTC.

CDR3: CASSLLGQGPRETQYF. The CDR3 DNA sequence: TGTGCCAGCAGCTTACTGGGACAGGGACCGAGAGAGACCCAGTACTTC. The rearrangement joins TRBV6-5 to TRBJ2-5, with 9 bases that match TRBD1. Germline CDR1 MNHEY, CDR2 SVGAGI. J gave up 4 bases and V 6 bases, and 12 bases lay outside the gene matches. The CDR3 runs 16 residues.

The chain is built from TRBV20-1 and TRBJ2-7; 8 bases map to TRBD1. Germline values: CDR1 DFQATT, CDR2 SNEGSKA (reference sequence). CDR3 size: 14 residues. V lost 0 bases to trimming and J lost 4 bases; unmatched junction nucleotides: 5. DNA for the CDR3: TGCAGTGCTAGAGAAGGACAGGGCGAGTACGAGCAGTACTTC. Its protein product is CSAREGQGEYEQYF.

This clonotype was seen a single time. This sequence joins TRBV2 and TRBJ1-4; 7 bases are a match to TRBD1. Germline-derived CDR1 and CDR2 are SNHLY and FYNNEI. CDR3 length equals 14 residues. Trimming cost V 6 bases and J 4 bases; bases outside gene matches: 5. The CDR3 DNA sequence: TGTGCCAGCAGCGCACAGGGGTTTAATGAAAAACTGTTTTTT. It codes for CASSAQGFNEKLFF. Using reference TRBV2 and TRBJ1-4 for the parts outside the CDR3, the full variable domain is EPEVTQTPSHQVTQMGQEVILRCVPISNHLYFYWYRQILGQKVEFLVSFYNNEISEKSEIFDDQFSVERPDGSNFTLKIRSTKLEDSAMYFCASSAQGFNEKLFFGSGTQLSVL.

This clonotype occurred a few times. The rearrangement joins TRBV6-1 to TRBJ2-1; 7 nucleotides agree with TRBD1. This CDR3 has 13 amino acids. The germline gives CDR1 MNHNS, CDR2 SASEGT. V lost 2 bases to trimming and J lost 15 bases; unmatched junction nucleotides: 10. The CDR3 loop reads CASSETGLAGGFF. For the CDR3, the DNA is TGTGCCAGCAGTGAAACCGGGCTAGCAGGGGGGTTCTTC.